The present T cell receptor beta chain was sequenced within a study of T cells in tuberculosis (dated by TCRdb to between 2017 and 2018). For context, the study as a whole: In the study, CD1B tetramers and high-throughput TCR immunosequencing were combined to characterize T cells specific for the mycobacterial lipid antigen glucose monomycolate (GMM). PBMC from active tuberculosis patients were archived either before standard anti-tuberculosis treatment began or within 7 days of the start of that treatment. With 9 to 10 people per group, a South African clinical cohort compared IGRA-negative adolescents, IGRA-positive adolescents with latent tuberculosis, and adults with active tuberculosis.

TCR libraries were generated with the immunoSEQ multiplex PCR assay, using TCR-beta and/or TCR-alpha/delta assays for each sample. The Illumina high-throughput platform was used to sequence the amplified TCR libraries. In the source study's methods: Clustering and dimensionality reduction relied on pairwise TCRdist distances among GMM-specific receptors from T cells that were either sorted ex vivo or expanded in vitro. Each clinical repertoire received a mean NN-distance score, defined as the average TCRdist to the nearest 10% of tetramer-positive reference sequences. GEM TCR motif frequency was calculated as the fraction of unique TCRs that matched known GEM sequences in V/J usage and CDR3 length. Linear discriminant analysis with leave-one-out cross-validation, implemented in scikit-learn, was used to classify active tuberculosis. Not all clones reach the TCRdb copy of this immuneACCESS table, which keeps in-frame sequences only. Checked studies attribute under half of the gap to unresolved V genes and leave the rest unexplained. Clone size and the V and J calls come from that table; the DNA yielded D and trimming. The sample has fewer than 35,000 clones on record, 86% of them singletons. The ten largest clones represent about 5% of the sample.

A remark on this clone: Its antigen is still unknown. It has no much larger one-base neighbor in the sample; base qualities were not kept.

The sample's time point label, decoded: new active TB diagnosis, blood taken before or within 7 days of starting treatment. The patients with active tuberculosis were newly diagnosed, HIV-seronegative South African adults aged 18 years or older. Active tuberculosis was confirmed by positive sputum smear microscopy and/or positive M. tuberculosis culture. Immunosequencing was performed on unsorted cryopreserved PBMC, with roughly 100,000 T cells per clinical donor covered on average. Including cysteine and phenylalanine, the CDR3 has 15 amino acids. The CDR3 DNA has 45 bases and is translated from base 1. The junction shows trimming of 4 bases on V and 0 bases on J, plus 10 bases between the germline ends. Looking up the germline V gene yields CDR1 MNHNS and CDR2 SASEGT. Study-wide findings and limitations: A classifier using the diverse GMM-specific repertoire reached roughly 90% accuracy (AUROC 0.8 to 0.95), compared with 60% to 70% accuracy using GEM motif frequencies. Active tuberculosis TCR-alpha repertoires showed smaller mean NN-distances to GMM-specific TCRs than IGRA-negative controls, suggesting clonal expansion of these TCRs. Clinical samples were selected based on the availability of cryopreserved specimens, with adults included as active tuberculosis cases and adolescents included as controls. The smaller NN-distances in active tuberculosis patients were driven in part by shorter CDR3-alpha lengths, while the difference seen for TCR-beta was not statistically significant.

The sequence was obtained from an adult with tuberculosis. The input for sequencing was PBMCs, taken at tuberculosis diagnosis. This receptor chain uses TRBV6-1 and TRBJ1-5; TRBD1 is possibly the D segment (5 matching bases). The CDR3 loop reads CASSGGGYSNQPQHF. The DNA reads as follows: TGTGCCAGCAGTGGGGGGGGATATAGCAATCAGCCCCAGCATTTT.